The TCR beta chain under discussion was sequenced for a study of identical twins (dated by TCRdb to between 2015 and 2016). For the wider study: To test whether fetal clonotypes persist, this study deep-sequenced TCR alpha and beta repertoires from monozygotic twins, from unrelated adults of various ages, and from cord blood. To rule out contamination, the twin experiments were replicated at different times with different library preparation protocols. Paper-wide results and their limitations: In beta out-of-frame sequences, excess twin sharing was weaker, because having fewer shared sequences lowered the signal-to-noise ratio. Abundant cord blood beta clonotypes carried fewer insertions; young adult naive repertoires showed a weaker similar trend, while memory repertoires showed none. Out-of-frame TCR alpha sharing in monozygotic twins was systematically underestimated by recombination models, whereas sharing between unrelated individuals was in agreement with the recombination models. Compared with coincidental sharing between unrelated individuals, out-of-frame TCR alpha sequences shared between twins had an excess of sequences with low generation probability. Zero-insertion analyses could be partly confounded by invariant T cells such as MAIT and iNKT, though diverse VJ usage argued against such confounding for most clonotypes. Because the same donors could not be followed over many years, the conclusions relied on cross-sectional statistical analysis.

From the cysteine up to the phenylalanine, the CDR3 has a length of 14 residues. The entry retains the CDR3 DNA only, 42 bases that are in frame from base 1. CDR1 and CDR2, per the germline V gene (reference sequence), are LNHNV and YYDKDF. Trimming costs V 5 bases and J 7 bases, and their ends lie 12 bases apart. Concerning this clonotype: Its specific antigen is unknown. One base away there is no much larger clone; base qualities are not given.

All donors were healthy Caucasians. The twin cohort comprised three pairs of female monozygotic twins, all aged roughly 18 to 30 years. Positive isolation kits from Invitrogen were used to isolate CD4+ and CD8+ T cell populations. Libraries were constructed by 5' RACE. Sequencing used an Illumina HiSeq 2000. Template switching added a universal primer binding site, and the final cDNA carried a unique molecular identifier that allowed TCR cDNA molecules to be counted accurately. Specific primers in the conserved constant-segment region were used to synthesize first-strand cDNA for TCR alpha and beta chains. Each cDNA library was double barcoded, with a SMART-Mk sample barcode plus Illumina barcodes, to control for contamination. TruSeq adapter sequences along with Illumina sample barcodes were introduced in two successive PCR steps. The Illumina HiSeq platform was used with custom primers to sequence TCR alpha and beta cDNA libraries. Turning to the authors' computational methods: MiGEC was used to process raw reads and extract unique molecular identifiers, and MiXCR was used to find CDR3 positions. Recombination models were inferred per individual with the repgenHMM and IGoR tools using an EM algorithm. The tcR package in R was used for shared clonotype analysis, with sharing normalized by the product of cloneset sizes. Out-of-frame nonproductive sequences were analyzed to study raw recombination free of thymic and clonal selection effects. TCRdb reworked the public reads: Q25 trimming with fastp, MiXCR clone assembly, productive beta chains retained. Each CDR3 protein appears once, grouped with its most common genes and DNA. For this entry, the V and J calls and clone size follow TCRdb and not the study's own pipeline. The sample has hundreds of thousands of distinct CDR3 sequences on record, under 25% of them singletons. The top ten hold approximately 0.5% of the sample.

These same data were also listed under a study on yellow fever vaccine responses in identical twins. As the second publication notes: According to the authors, the vaccine-induced T cell response in identical twins seemed to be partly convergent and partly specific to each individual. In the study, vaccine-responding T cell clones were precisely tracked in identical twins.

The chain links TRBV15 with TRBJ1-6, and the D gene may be TRBD1, 6 bases matching. The sequenced sample consisted of CD4+ T cells sorted from blood. The sequence derives from a woman aged 18-35 years in good health. Here is the DNA: TGTGCCACCAGCTTACCGGGACACAATTCACCCCTCCACTTT. It encodes CATSLPGHNSPLHF.